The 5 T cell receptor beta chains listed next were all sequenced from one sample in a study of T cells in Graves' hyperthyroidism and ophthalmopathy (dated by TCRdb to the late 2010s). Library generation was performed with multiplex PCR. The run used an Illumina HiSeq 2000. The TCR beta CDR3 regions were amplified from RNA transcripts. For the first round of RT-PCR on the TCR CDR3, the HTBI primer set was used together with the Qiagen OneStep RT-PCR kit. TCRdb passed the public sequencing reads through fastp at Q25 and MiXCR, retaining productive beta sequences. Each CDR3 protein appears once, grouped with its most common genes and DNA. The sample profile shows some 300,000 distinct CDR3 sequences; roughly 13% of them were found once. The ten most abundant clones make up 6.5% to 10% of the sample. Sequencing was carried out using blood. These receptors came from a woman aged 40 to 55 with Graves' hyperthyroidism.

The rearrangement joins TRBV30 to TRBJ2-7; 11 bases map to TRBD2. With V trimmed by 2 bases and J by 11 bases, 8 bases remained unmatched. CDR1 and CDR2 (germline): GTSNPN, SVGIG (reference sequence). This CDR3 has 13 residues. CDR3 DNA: TGTGCCTGGAGTCTACTAGCGGGAGAAGGAGAGTACTTC. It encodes CAWSLLAGEGEYF. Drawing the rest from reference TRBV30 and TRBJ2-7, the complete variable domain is SQTIHQWPATLVQPVGSPLSLECTVEGTSNPNLYWYRQAAGRGLQLLFYSVGIGQISSEVPQNLSASRPQDRQFILSSKKLLLSDSGFYLCAWSLLAGEGEYFGPGTRLTVT.

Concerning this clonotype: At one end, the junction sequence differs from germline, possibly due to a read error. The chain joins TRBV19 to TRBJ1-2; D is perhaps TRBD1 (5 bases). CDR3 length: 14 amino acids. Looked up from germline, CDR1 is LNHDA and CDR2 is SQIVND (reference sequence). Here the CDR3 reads CTSSPRDARRGYTF. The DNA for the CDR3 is TGTACCAGTAGTCCCCGGGACGCCCGGCGAGGCTACACCTTC.

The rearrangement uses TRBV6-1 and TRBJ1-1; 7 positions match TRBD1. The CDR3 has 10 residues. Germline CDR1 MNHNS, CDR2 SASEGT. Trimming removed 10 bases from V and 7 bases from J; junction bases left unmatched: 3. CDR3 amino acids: CATYRGEAFF. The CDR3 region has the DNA TGTGCCACCTACAGGGGTGAAGCTTTCTTT.

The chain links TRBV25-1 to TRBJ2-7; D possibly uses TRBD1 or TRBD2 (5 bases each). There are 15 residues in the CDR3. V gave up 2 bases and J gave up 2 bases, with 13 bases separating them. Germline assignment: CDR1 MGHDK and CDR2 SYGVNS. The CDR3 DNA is TGTGCCAGCAGTGAAAAAAGGGACGGAACCTACGAGCAGTACTTC. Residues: CASSEKRDGTYEQYF.

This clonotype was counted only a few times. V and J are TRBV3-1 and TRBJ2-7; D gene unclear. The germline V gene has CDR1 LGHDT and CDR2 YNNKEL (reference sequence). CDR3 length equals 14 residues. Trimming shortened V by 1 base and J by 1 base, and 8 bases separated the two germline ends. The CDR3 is CASSQGGISYEQYF. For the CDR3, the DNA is TGTGCCAGCAGCCAAGGGGGAATATCCTACGAGCAGTACTTC.